This entry is about one T cell receptor (beta chain). Its antigen is undetermined. Clones were sequenced by immunoSEQ multiplex PCR, and TCRdb holds only the in-frame ones, with some missing. The sample has 20,000 to 25,000 clones, around 90% seen once. The sample is drawn from a study of T cells in localized non-small cell lung cancer. Study results and limitations: Tumor samples were not multi-region, leaving intratumor heterogeneity unexcluded. Higher adjacent-lung clonality was associated with shorter survival. Highest T cell clonality was seen in uninvolved adjacent lung, surpassing that measured in tumor. Of the top 100 tumor clones, median about 53 were in adjacent lung, more than 25 among its top 100.

CDR3 length equals 15 residues. Trimming took 5 bases from V and 4 from J, leaving 17 bases between them. Looked up from germline, CDR1 is LNHDA and CDR2 is SQIVND (reference sequence). The sequence was collected from a male donor aged 60 or over with stage I squamous cell lung carcinoma. The sample in question was peripheral blood, obtained before any cancer treatment. The V gene is TRBV19, the J gene TRBJ1-1; D perhaps matches TRBD1 (5 bases). Here the CDR3 reads CASSFPGSSSTEAFF. DNA of the CDR3: TGTGCCAGTAGTTTTCCAGGGAGTTCAAGCACTGAAGCTTTCTTT.